The 32 T cell receptor beta chains listed next were all sequenced from one sample in a study of T cells in Graves' hyperthyroidism and ophthalmopathy. Amplification yielded TCR beta CDR3 regions, with RNA transcripts as the source. TCR CDR3 regions were first amplified by RT-PCR with HTBI primers. MiXCR, applied by TCRdb to the multiplex PCR reads, yields one record per CDR3 protein. The sample contains about 360,000 distinct CDR3 sequences, around an eighth of which appear only once. Sequences were obtained from blood. Receptors were obtained from a man in his thirties or forties with Graves' hyperthyroidism that later progressed to Graves' ophthalmopathy.

This clonotype was observed a few times. This chain uses TRBV29-1 with TRBJ2-7, with D unresolved. Germline CDR1 SQVTM, CDR2 ANQGSEA. The V end was cut by 5 bases, the J end by 5 bases, with 13 bases between. The CDR3 is 12 amino acids. CDR3 amino acids: CSVPDPWDEQYF. The CDR3 DNA reads TGCAGCGTTCCCGATCCGTGGGACGAGCAGTACTTC.

This clonotype was seen many times. The chain carries TRBV29-1 and TRBJ1-5, with TRBD1 matching 8 bases. This CDR3 has 15 amino acids. The trim removed 8 bases at V and 0 bases at J, leaving 9 bases unmatched. CDR1 and CDR2 from the germline V gene are SQVTM and ANQGSEA. This CDR3 reads CSPDRDLFSNQPQHF. In DNA form, the CDR3 reads TGCAGCCCGGACAGGGATCTCTTTAGCAATCAGCCCCAGCATTTT.

This clonotype was counted ten times or more. This chain connects TRBV7-9 to TRBJ1-5; 9 nucleotides line up with TRBD1. The CDR3 spans 15 residues. Germline V lookup: CDR1 SEHNR, CDR2 FQNEAQ (reference sequence). The junction had 13 bases not matched to a gene; V was cut back by 5 bases and J by 11 bases. The CDR3 region is CASSGGQGLEWTQHF. The DNA of the CDR3 is TGTGCCAGCAGCGGTGGACAGGGGTTGGAATGGACCCAGCATTTT.

This clonotype has just a few counts. A much bigger clone sits one base away, suggesting this may be a read error. The chain employs TRBV28 and TRBJ1-2, with D perhaps TRBD1 (6 bases). The germline CDR1 and CDR2 sequences are MDHEN and SYDVKM. Trimming removed 1 base from V and 3 bases from J, with 9 bases in between. CDR3 length: 14 amino acids. The CDR3 region has the DNA TGTGCCAGCAGTTTATTGTGGACAGACTATGGCTACACCTTC. The encoded protein is CASSLLWTDYGYTF.

The chain combines TRBV15 with TRBJ2-3; 10 nucleotides match TRBD2. The CDR3 length is 17 residues. CDR1 LNHNV and CDR2 YYDKDF come from the germline V gene (reference sequence). The ends lost 3 bases at V and 5 bases at J; junction bases unmatched: 11. CDR3 protein: CATSRRGGTSAIDTQYF. The CDR3 DNA sequence: TGTGCCACCAGCAGGCGGGGTGGGACTAGCGCTATAGATACGCAGTATTTT.

This chain joins TRBV18 and TRBJ1-1; D possibly corresponds to TRBD1 (6 bases). CDR3 size: 13 residues. Germline-derived CDR1 and CDR2 are KGHSH and LQKENI. Trimming removed 4 bases from V and 7 bases from J, with 13 bases in between. CDR3 nucleotide sequence: TGTGCCAGCTCACTAAAGGGGGTTGGTGAAGCTTTCTTT. Translation gives CASSLKGVGEAFF.

This chain joins TRBV27 and TRBJ1-2; TRBD1 might be the D (5 bases). In germline, CDR1 is MNHEY, CDR2 SMNVEV (reference sequence). The germline V and J ends were trimmed by 5 bases and 3 bases, with 13 bases remaining between them. This CDR3 has 14 residues. CDR3 amino acids: CASSPKGPYYGYTF. The CDR3 DNA sequence: TGTGCCAGCAGTCCTAAGGGGCCTTACTATGGCTACACCTTC.

The table lists this clonotype with many counts. This sequence joins TRBV11-3 and TRBJ2-3; 9 bases match TRBD1. Germline V lookup: CDR1 SGHNT, CDR2 YENEEA. The CDR3 consists of 16 residues. Germline trimming cut 2 bases from V and 2 bases from J; bases unmatched to any gene: 5. The CDR3 sequence: CASSLWDRDFTDTQYF. The CDR3 DNA is TGTGCCAGCAGCTTATGGGACAGGGACTTCACAGATACGCAGTATTTT.

This clonotype turned up a few times. V is TRBV18 and J is TRBJ1-4, with TRBD1 identical over 8 bases. This CDR3 comprises 15 residues. Germline V gives CDR1 KGHSH, CDR2 LQKENI. V lost 6 bases to trimming and J lost 7 bases; unmatched junction nucleotides: 10. The CDR3 reads CASSLAGGAAEKLFF. The DNA for the CDR3 is TGTGCCAGCTCCCTGGCAGGGGGCGCGGCTGAAAAACTGTTTTTT.

The chain couples TRBV12-3 or TRBV12-4 to TRBJ2-7, with TRBD2 as a possible D gene (6 bases). CDR3 length: 16 residues. V lost 0 bases and J lost 1, with 13 bases in between. The DNA for the CDR3 is TGTGCCAGCAGTTTAGCCGGACTACCAAGGTCCTACGAGCAGTACTTC. Translation: CASSLAGLPRSYEQYF.

The CDR3 protein is CASSQTRSAGYTF. As DNA, the CDR3 is TGTGCCAGCAGCCAAACCCGATCGGCTGGCTACACCTTC. V gene TRBV14 combines with J gene TRBJ1-2; D is uncertain. V was shortened by 2 bases and J by 7 bases, with 11 bases between the two germline ends. Germline values: CDR1 SGHDN, CDR2 FVKESK. The CDR3 contains 13 residues.

This clonotype was observed at least ten times. The chain links TRBV2 to TRBJ1-5; tentative D call: TRBD1 (6 bases). The CDR3 is 15 amino acids. Looked up from germline, CDR1 is SNHLY and CDR2 is FYNNEI. Trimming took 2 bases from V and 7 from J, leaving 15 bases between them. CDR3 nucleotides: TGTGCCAGCAGTGAACAGGGGCCTCGTGGGCAGCCCCAGCATTTT. Protein product: CASSEQGPRGQPQHF.

The chain recombines TRBV6-1 with TRBJ1-2; TRBD1 agrees at 12 bases. Germline assignment: CDR1 MNHNS and CDR2 SASEGT. V trimming: 6 bases; J trimming: 7 bases; junction bases outside the gene matches: 9. This CDR3 is 15 amino acids long. CDR3 in amino acids: CASRGPGQGATGYTF. The CDR3 bases are TGTGCCAGCAGGGGCCCGGGACAGGGGGCAACTGGCTACACCTTC.

This clonotype appeared many times. The rearrangement joins TRBV20-1 to TRBJ2-7; D could derive from TRBD1 or TRBD2 (6 bases each). This CDR3 contains 14 residues. The V and J ends lost 0 bases and 2 bases respectively, with 11 bases between them. Germline V CDR1 and CDR2: DFQATT, SNEGSKA (reference sequence). The CDR3 region has the DNA TGCAGTGCTAGAGAAGGGGGGCTAACCTACGAGCAGTACTTC. This sequence encodes CSAREGGLTYEQYF.

In its sample, this clonotype was seen a few times. This sequence joins TRBV7-4 and TRBJ1-1; TRBD1 aligns across 7 bases. CDR1 is SGHVT, CDR2 SQSDAQ, per germline. With V trimmed by 7 bases and J by 0 bases, 2 bases remained unmatched. There are 13 residues in the CDR3. The DNA of the CDR3 is TGTGCCAGCACGGGACAGTTGAACACTGAAGCTTTCTTT. This codes for CASTGQLNTEAFF.

The sample holds many counts of this clonotype. The chain recombines TRBV7-6 with TRBJ1-1; D is possibly TRBD1 (6 bases). Deletions cut 2 bases from V and 6 bases from J, with 19 bases between. The CDR3 extends over 16 amino acids. Germline values: CDR1 SGHVS, CDR2 FNYEAQ. The CDR3 reads CASSLPGAAGLSEAFF. In DNA, the CDR3 is TGTGCCAGCAGCTTACCAGGGGCGGCGGGGCTCTCTGAAGCTTTCTTT.

This clonotype was seen repeatedly, ten times or more. The genes are TRBV11-2 and TRBJ1-2, with D tentatively TRBD1 (5 bases). CDR1 SGHAT and CDR2 FQNNGV come from the germline V gene. Trimming pared 4 bases from V and 7 bases from J, leaving 10 bases between. The CDR3 is 12 amino acids. DNA for the CDR3: TGTGCCAGCAGCTCCCATGGGGGTGGCTACACCTTC. Translating it yields CASSSHGGGYTF.

This clonotype was seen a handful of times. This chain connects TRBV6-5 to TRBJ2-3, with 7 bases that match TRBD2. Looked up from germline, CDR1 is MNHEY and CDR2 is SVGAGI. This CDR3 has 15 residues. V gave up 0 bases and J gave up 0 bases; unmatched junction bases: 0. The CDR3 is CASSYSRGSTDTQYF. CDR3 in DNA: TGTGCCAGCAGTTACTCGCGGGGGAGCACAGATACGCAGTATTTT.

This clonotype was picked up many times. The CDR3 loop is CSAQGLAGRGDEQYF. The CDR3 region has the DNA TGCAGTGCTCAGGGACTGGCGGGGCGTGGTGACGAGCAGTACTTC. V usage is TRBV20-1 and J usage is TRBJ2-7, with D perhaps matching TRBD2 (6 bases). From germline, CDR1 is DFQATT and CDR2 SNEGSKA (reference sequence). V gave up 5 bases and J gave up 5 bases, with 22 bases separating them. The CDR3 consists of 15 residues.

A few counts support this clonotype. The V gene is TRBV30, the J gene TRBJ2-7; D remains ambiguous. The V gene lost 0 bases and the J gene lost 3 bases, with 9 bases spanning the gap. Per germline, CDR1 GTSNPN and CDR2 SVGIG (reference sequence). The CDR3 has 13 amino acids. In DNA form, the CDR3 reads TGTGCCTGGAGTGTAGCTCCACTCTACGAGCAGTACTTC. Residues: CAWSVAPLYEQYF.

This clonotype was seen many times. The chain combines TRBV7-8 with TRBJ1-5; maybe TRBD1 (5 bases). V was shortened by 2 bases and J by 6 bases, with 11 bases between the two germline ends. CDR3 length: 14 residues. Germline loops: CDR1 SGHVS, CDR2 FQNEAQ. The CDR3 sequence: CASSLSQGAQPQHF. The CDR3 coding sequence is TGTGCCAGCAGCTTAAGCCAGGGAGCTCAGCCCCAGCATTTT.

This clonotype was seen many times. The rearrangement uses TRBV2 and TRBJ1-2, with 7 positions matching TRBD1. The CDR3 is made up of 12 amino acids. Trimming at V came to 6 bases and at J to 8 bases, leaving 6 bases not matched to a gene. Germline CDR1 reads SNHLY; CDR2 reads FYNNEI. The CDR3, as DNA: TGTGCCAGCAGGGGACAGTCTGGAGGCTACACCTTC. This codes for CASRGQSGGYTF.

The table lists this clonotype with a few counts. The chain carries TRBV9 and TRBJ2-1; 12 bases agree with TRBD2. V was pared by 3 bases and J by 10 bases, with 11 bases of the junction left unmatched. From germline, CDR1 is SGDLS and CDR2 YYNGEE. The CDR3 totals 16 residues. Here the CDR3 reads CASSESWLAGGQEQFF. The CDR3 bases are TGTGCCAGCAGCGAAAGCTGGCTAGCGGGGGGGCAAGAGCAGTTCTTC.

The chain is built from TRBV6-5 and TRBJ2-1; 9 nucleotides align to TRBD1. This CDR3 has 16 amino acids. Germline values: CDR1 MNHEY, CDR2 SVGAGI. V dropped 2 bases and J dropped 3; count of bases not matched to a gene: 5. The CDR3 DNA reads as TGTGCCAGCAGTTACAAGGGACAGGGTTTCTACAATGAGCAGTTCTTC. This gives the protein CASSYKGQGFYNEQFF.

At least ten counts were recorded for this clonotype. This chain joins TRBV15 and TRBJ1-2, with D maybe TRBD1 (5 bases). Looked up from germline, CDR1 is LNHNV and CDR2 is YYDKDF (reference sequence). The CDR3 consists of 15 residues. V was shortened by 0 bases and J by 4 bases, with 12 bases between the two germline ends. The DNA of the CDR3 is TGTGCCACCAGCAGAGATCTGGGCGGGGGCTATGGCTACACCTTC. It encodes CATSRDLGGGYGYTF.

This clonotype was detected ten times or more. This chain uses TRBV5-1 with TRBJ2-1, with TRBD1 identical over 8 bases. The CDR3 runs to 16 residues. Germline V lookup: CDR1 SGHRS, CDR2 YFSETQ. V lost 4 bases and J lost 1; bases outside the gene matches: 7. CDR3 DNA sequence: TGCGCCAGCAGCGTTCCGGACAGGGCTTCCTACAATGAGCAGTTCTTC. Translating it yields CASSVPDRASYNEQFF.

This clonotype came up a few times. This chain links TRBV4-1 with TRBJ2-7; 7 positions agree with TRBD2. Germline assignment: CDR1 MGHRA and CDR2 YSYEKL. V trimming: 0 bases; J trimming: 4 bases; junction bases outside the gene matches: 12. The CDR3 loop spans 17 amino acids. The CDR3 sequence: CASSQEAWSSGVYEQYF. Written as DNA, the CDR3 is TGCGCCAGCAGCCAAGAAGCGTGGTCCAGCGGGGTGTACGAGCAGTACTTC.

Comment on this clonotype: An end of the junction does not agree with germline; a read error may underlie this. The CDR3 region has the DNA TGCGCCAGCAGCCTAGGGACTTGGGGGGATCAGCCCCAGCATTTT. Its protein is CASSLGTWGDQPQHF. The chain links TRBV2 to TRBJ1-5; maybe TRBD1 (5 bases). CDR1 is SNHLY, CDR2 FYNNEI, per germline. The CDR3 loop spans 15 amino acids.

This clonotype was counted many times. The chain recombines TRBV2 with TRBJ1-2, with no clear D. Germline V gene data show CDR1 as SNHLY and CDR2 as FYNNEI. Trimming pared 4 bases from V and 0 bases from J, leaving 6 bases between. This CDR3 has 13 amino acids. The CDR3 here is CASSVVANYGYTF. CDR3 DNA: TGTGCCAGCAGTGTGGTAGCTAACTATGGCTACACCTTC.

The chain couples TRBV4-2 to TRBJ2-1; 12 positions agree with TRBD1. The CDR3 has 14 amino acids. V lost 5 bases, J lost 9 bases, and 5 bases stayed unmatched. CDR1 and CDR2 from the germline V gene are LGHNA and YNFKEQ. This chain's CDR3 is CASSTGQGAGEQFF. Written as DNA, the CDR3 is TGTGCCAGCAGCACGGGACAGGGGGCTGGTGAGCAGTTCTTC.

This chain joins TRBV28 and TRBJ2-5, with TRBD2 identical over 10 bases. The V gene's germline CDR1 is MDHEN and CDR2 SYDVKM. V was pared by 7 bases and J by 7 bases, with 12 bases of the junction left unmatched. This CDR3 spans 15 amino acids. The CDR3 here is CASTSGGAQYGTQYF. Written as DNA, the CDR3 is TGTGCCAGCACAAGCGGGGGGGCCCAGTACGGGACCCAGTACTTC.

The V call is TRBV29-1, the J call TRBJ1-1; D possibly corresponds to TRBD1 (5 bases). The CDR3 runs to 11 residues. V lost 0 bases, J lost 8 bases, and 7 bases lay in between. The germline gives CDR1 SQVTM, CDR2 ANQGSEA. The DNA of the CDR3 is TGCAGCGTTGAAGAGACAGCCGAAGCTTTCTTT. Protein product: CSVEETAEAFF.